The rows below give T cell receptor beta chains drawn from one sample of a study of blood T cell repertoires in COVID-19. This table comes from immunoSEQ multiplex PCR, and its TCRdb copy is limited to in-frame clones, with some not included. The sample holds tens of thousands of clones, around 77% seen once. Source material: peripheral blood. These receptors all stem from a woman aged 70-85 years with COVID-19, enrolled during active disease. CDR3s include the opening cysteine and the closing phenylalanine or tryptophan. The D gene is left open where the match is weak. The size entry is marked missing in some rows and otherwise reads once, few, many or a size class.

J: TRBJ1-2
V: TRBV3-1/TRBV3-2
D: TRBD1
size: NA
CDR3: CASSHTSRTGPLYGYTF
DNA: TGTGCCAGCAGCCATACCTCCCGGACAGGTCCCCTCTATGGCTACACCTTC

J: TRBJ2-5
V: TRBV15
D: TRBD2
size: NA
CDR3: CATSKAGEETQYF
DNA: TGTGCCACCAGCAAAGCGGGAGAAGAGACCCAGTACTTC

J: TRBJ1-1
V: TRBV7-2
D: TRBD1
size: NA
CDR3: CASSLSGQLNEAFF
DNA: TGTGCCAGCAGCCTGTCGGGACAGCTAAATGAAGCTTTCTTT

J: TRBJ1-6
V: TRBV12-3/TRBV12-4
D: NA
size: NA
CDR3: CASSLRGSPLHF
DNA: TGTGCCAGCAGCCTACGGGGGTCACCCCTCCACTTT

J: TRBJ1-1
V: TRBV10-3
D: TRBD1
size: NA
CDR3: CATGQGLTEAFF
DNA: TGTGCCACCGGACAGGGATTAACTGAAGCTTTCTTT

J: TRBJ1-4
V: TRBV6-5
D: NA
size: NA
CDR3: CATVRGGTNEKLFF
DNA: TGTGCCACCGTTAGGGGGGGAACTAATGAAAAACTGTTTTTT

J: TRBJ1-1
V: TRBV19
D: NA
size: NA
CDR3: CASSIWTATEAFF
DNA: TGTGCCAGTAGTATATGGACAGCCACTGAAGCTTTCTTT

J: TRBJ2-5
V: TRBV11-2
D: NA
size: NA
CDR3: CASSPGALGGETQYF
DNA: TGTGCCAGCAGCCCGGGAGCTCTGGGTGGGGAGACCCAGTACTTC

J: TRBJ1-2
V: TRBV28
D: NA
size: many
CDR3: CASSTSVGGPYGYTF
DNA: TGTGCCAGCAGTACGTCAGTGGGGGGGCCCTATGGCTACACCTTC

J: TRBJ2-3
V: TRBV7-9
D: NA
size: many
CDR3: CASSLAGPRGVGTDTQYF
DNA: TGTGCCAGCAGCTTAGCGGGCCCTCGGGGTGTGGGCACAGATACGCAGTATTTT

J: TRBJ2-3
V: TRBV5-1
D: NA
size: NA
CDR3: CASSLPSTADTQYF
DNA: TGCGCCAGCAGCTTGCCTAGCACCGCAGATACGCAGTATTTT

J: TRBJ2-5
V: TRBV7-9
D: NA
size: NA
CDR3: CASSASIGAQYF
DNA: TGTGCCAGCAGCGCAAGCATCGGTGCCCAGTACTTC

J: TRBJ1-2
V: TRBV29-1
D: TRBD1
size: NA
CDR3: CSVGGQARGYTF
DNA: TGCAGCGTCGGGGGACAGGCGCGGGGCTACACCTTC

J: TRBJ2-3
V: TRBV7-2
D: TRBD2
size: once
CDR3: CASSLGGGGVDTQYF
DNA: TGTGCCAGCAGCTTAGGCGGGGGGGGAGTAGATACGCAGTATTTT

J: TRBJ2-5
V: TRBV7-2
D: TRBD1
size: NA
CDR3: CASSWTGAGQETQYF
DNA: TGTGCCAGCAGTTGGACAGGGGCGGGGCAAGAGACCCAGTACTTC

J: TRBJ2-7
V: TRBV7-2
D: TRBD1
size: NA
CDR3: CASRIRTGGIYEQYF
DNA: TGTGCCAGCAGAATAAGGACAGGGGGTATCTACGAGCAGTACTTC

J: TRBJ2-3
V: TRBV4-2
D: TRBD2
size: few
CDR3: CASSQAGSSGRLSTDTQYF
DNA: TGTGCCAGCAGCCAAGCTGGCTCTAGCGGGAGGCTTAGCACAGATACGCAGTATTTT

J: TRBJ1-2
V: TRBV14
D: TRBD1
size: NA
CDR3: CASSLRDSLGVGYTF
DNA: TGTGCCAGCAGCCTCCGGGACAGCCTTGGTGTTGGCTACACCTTC

J: TRBJ1-3
V: TRBV11-3
D: TRBD1
size: NA
CDR3: CASSSQGWNSGNTIYF
DNA: TGTGCCAGCAGCTCACAGGGGTGGAACTCTGGAAACACCATATATTTT

J: TRBJ1-4
V: TRBV11-2
D: TRBD1
size: NA
CDR3: CASSPLGTAATNEKLFF
DNA: TGTGCCAGCAGCCCCCTGGGGACAGCGGCAACTAATGAAAAACTGTTTTTT

J: TRBJ2-2
V: TRBV7-3
D: NA
size: few
CDR3: CASSLRGGGELFF
DNA: TGTGCCAGCAGCTTAAGGGGAGGCGGGGAGCTGTTTTTT

J: TRBJ2-1
V: TRBV5-1
D: TRBD2
size: few
CDR3: CASSQLAGQSEQFF
DNA: TGCGCCAGCAGCCAACTAGCGGGGCAGAGTGAGCAGTTCTTC

J: TRBJ1-6
V: TRBV2
D: NA
size: few
CDR3: CASSEGSGINSPLHF
DNA: TGTGCCAGCAGTGAGGGGTCCGGGATCAATTCACCCCTCCACTTT

J: TRBJ2-7
V: TRBV2
D: TRBD2
size: NA
CDR3: CASSERSSGYYEQYF
DNA: TGTGCCAGCAGCGAACGGTCTAGCGGATACTACGAGCAGTACTTC

J: TRBJ1-2
V: TRBV11-3
D: NA
size: few
CDR3: CASSLGQGDGYTF
DNA: TGTGCCAGCAGCTTAGGTCAGGGCGATGGCTACACCTTC

J: TRBJ2-7
V: TRBV5-1
D: TRBD1
size: NA
CDR3: CASSLDRGPYEQYF
DNA: TGCGCCAGCAGCCTGGACAGGGGCCCCTACGAGCAGTACTTC

J: TRBJ1-1
V: TRBV4-3
D: NA
size: NA
CDR3: CASSQDRTAMNTEAFF
DNA: TGCGCCAGCAGCCAAGACCGGACAGCTATGAACACTGAAGCTTTCTTT

J: TRBJ2-5
V: TRBV19
D: TRBD2
size: NA
CDR3: CASALGGRVQETQYF
DNA: TGTGCCAGCGCACTGGGCGGGAGGGTCCAAGAGACCCAGTACTTC

J: TRBJ1-2
V: TRBV27
D: NA
size: NA
CDR3: CASSPSPRNYGYTF
DNA: TGTGCCAGCAGTCCCTCCCCACGGAACTATGGCTACACCTTC

J: TRBJ2-2
V: TRBV19
D: TRBD2
size: NA
CDR3: CASSNSGGARYTGELFF
DNA: TGTGCCAGTAGTAATAGCGGGGGGGCTCGGTACACCGGGGAGCTGTTTTTT

J: TRBJ1-2
V: TRBV7-2
D: TRBD1
size: NA
CDR3: CASSVGQVDGYTF
DNA: TGTGCCAGCAGCGTAGGACAGGTGGATGGCTACACCTTC

J: TRBJ2-3
V: TRBV7-3
D: NA
size: NA
CDR3: CASSLTLGTDTQYF
DNA: TGTGCCAGCAGCTTAACTCTAGGCACAGATACGCAGTATTTT

J: TRBJ2-1
V: TRBV6-4
D: TRBD2
size: NA
CDR3: CASSDTPSGVSYNEQFF
DNA: TGTGCCAGCAGTGACACCCCTAGCGGGGTCTCCTACAATGAGCAGTTCTTC

J: TRBJ1-4
V: TRBV19
D: NA
size: NA
CDR3: CASSISQGSANEKLFF
DNA: TGTGCCAGTAGTATCTCCCAGGGATCGGCTAATGAAAAACTGTTTTTT

J: TRBJ1-2
V: TRBV29-1
D: NA
size: once
CDR3: CSVVLGGGPLTGYTF
DNA: TGCAGCGTTGTGTTGGGCGGGGGCCCGCTTACCGGCTACACCTTC

J: TRBJ1-1
V: TRBV6-5
D: NA
size: NA
CDR3: CATGRGPNTEAFF
DNA: TGTGCCACCGGGCGGGGGCCGAACACTGAAGCTTTCTTT

J: TRBJ1-1
V: TRBV19
D: TRBD1
size: NA
CDR3: CASSVGQQAFF
DNA: TGTGCCAGTAGTGTGGGACAGCAAGCTTTCTTT

J: TRBJ2-1
V: TRBV11-2
D: TRBD2
size: few
CDR3: CATRRGRGGRDEQFF
DNA: TGTGCCACCCGCCGAGGGCGGGGGGGCCGAGATGAGCAGTTCTTC

J: TRBJ2-1
V: TRBV5-1
D: TRBD1
size: few
CDR3: CASSLGQGAYNEQFF
DNA: TGCGCCAGCAGCTTGGGACAGGGGGCCTACAATGAGCAGTTCTTC

J: TRBJ1-4
V: TRBV7-6
D: TRBD1
size: NA
CDR3: CASSELGQGREKLFF
DNA: TGTGCCAGCAGCGAATTGGGACAGGGACGGGAAAAACTGTTTTTT

J: TRBJ1-1
V: TRBV18
D: TRBD1
size: NA
CDR3: CASSQRQGSEAFF
DNA: TGTGCCAGCTCACAGCGACAGGGCTCTGAAGCTTTCTTT

J: TRBJ1-1
V: TRBV7-9
D: NA
size: NA
CDR3: CASSFGAPWVNTEAFF
DNA: TGTGCCAGCAGCTTTGGGGCGCCTTGGGTAAACACTGAAGCTTTCTTT

J: TRBJ2-5
V: TRBV14
D: NA
size: NA
CDR3: CASSQARVQETQYF
DNA: TGTGCCAGCAGCCAAGCACGGGTCCAAGAGACCCAGTACTTC

J: TRBJ2-3
V: TRBV19
D: TRBD2
size: NA
CDR3: CASSSQGGLAGVVDTQYF
DNA: TGTGCCAGTAGTTCGCAAGGTGGCCTAGCGGGAGTGGTCGATACGCAGTATTTT

J: TRBJ2-3
V: TRBV4-2
D: NA
size: NA
CDR3: CASSQLSPNTDTQYF
DNA: TGTGCCAGCAGCCAATTGAGCCCCAACACAGATACGCAGTATTTT

J: TRBJ2-2
V: TRBV5-4
D: NA
size: NA
CDR3: CASSLNTRELFF
DNA: TGTGCCAGCAGCTTGAATACAAGGGAGCTGTTTTTT

J: TRBJ2-5
V: TRBV14
D: TRBD1
size: NA
CDR3: CASSQDNRGLRETQYF
DNA: TGTGCCAGCAGCCAAGATAACAGGGGGCTAAGGGAGACCCAGTACTTC

J: TRBJ1-2
V: TRBV5-6
D: NA
size: NA
CDR3: CASSSTTGTRYGYTF
DNA: TGTGCCAGCAGCTCGACCACAGGTACCCGCTATGGCTACACCTTC

J: TRBJ1-2
V: TRBV7-9
D: TRBD1
size: NA
CDR3: CASSITGGWGYTF
DNA: TGTGCCAGCAGCATCACAGGGGGCTGGGGCTACACCTTC

J: TRBJ2-2
V: TRBV10-3
D: NA
size: NA
CDR3: CAINEGAGELFF
DNA: TGTGCCATCAATGAGGGAGCCGGGGAGCTGTTTTTT

J: TRBJ1-1
V: TRBV27
D: TRBD1
size: NA
CDR3: CASTKTIPPTGMITEAFF
DNA: TGTGCCAGCACTAAAACCATTCCACCGACAGGGATGATCACTGAAGCTTTCTTT

J: TRBJ2-3
V: TRBV7-3
D: TRBD2
size: NA
CDR3: CASSQAGGNTDTQYF
DNA: TGTGCCAGCAGCCAAGCGGGGGGGAACACAGATACGCAGTATTTT